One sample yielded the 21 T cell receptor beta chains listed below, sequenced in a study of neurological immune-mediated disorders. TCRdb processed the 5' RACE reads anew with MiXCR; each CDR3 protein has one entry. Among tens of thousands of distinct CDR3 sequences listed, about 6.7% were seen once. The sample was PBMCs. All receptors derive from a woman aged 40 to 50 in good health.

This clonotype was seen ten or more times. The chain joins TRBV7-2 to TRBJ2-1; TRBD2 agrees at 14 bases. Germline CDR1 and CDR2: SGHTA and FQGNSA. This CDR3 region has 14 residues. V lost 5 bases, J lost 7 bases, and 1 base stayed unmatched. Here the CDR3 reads CASSRTSGRNEQFF. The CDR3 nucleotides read TGTGCCAGCAGCCGGACTAGCGGGAGGAATGAGCAGTTCTTC.

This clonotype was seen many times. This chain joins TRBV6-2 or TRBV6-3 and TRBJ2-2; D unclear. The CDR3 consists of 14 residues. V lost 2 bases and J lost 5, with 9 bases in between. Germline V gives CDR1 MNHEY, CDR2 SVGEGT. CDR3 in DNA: TGTGCCAGCAGTTACCCCGGGTATACCGGGGAGCTGTTTTTT. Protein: CASSYPGYTGELFF.

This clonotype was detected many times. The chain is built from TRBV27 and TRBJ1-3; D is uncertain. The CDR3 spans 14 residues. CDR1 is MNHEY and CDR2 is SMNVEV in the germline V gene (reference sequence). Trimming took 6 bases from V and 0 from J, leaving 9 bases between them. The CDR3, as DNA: TGTGCCAGCAGGGGTTTTGGCTCTGGAAACACCATATATTTT. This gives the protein CASRGFGSGNTIYF.

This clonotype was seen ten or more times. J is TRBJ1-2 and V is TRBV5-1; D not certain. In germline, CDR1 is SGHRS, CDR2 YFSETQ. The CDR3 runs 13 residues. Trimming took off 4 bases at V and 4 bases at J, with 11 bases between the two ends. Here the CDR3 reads CASSPMDGYGYTF. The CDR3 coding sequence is TGCGCCAGCAGCCCTATGGACGGCTATGGCTACACCTTC.

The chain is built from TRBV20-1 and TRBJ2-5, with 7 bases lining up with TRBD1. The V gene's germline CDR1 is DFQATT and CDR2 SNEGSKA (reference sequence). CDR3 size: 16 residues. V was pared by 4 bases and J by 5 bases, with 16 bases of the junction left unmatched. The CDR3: CSAKFLGTEVWETQYF. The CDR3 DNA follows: TGCAGTGCTAAATTTCTGGGGACAGAGGTTTGGGAGACCCAGTACTTC.

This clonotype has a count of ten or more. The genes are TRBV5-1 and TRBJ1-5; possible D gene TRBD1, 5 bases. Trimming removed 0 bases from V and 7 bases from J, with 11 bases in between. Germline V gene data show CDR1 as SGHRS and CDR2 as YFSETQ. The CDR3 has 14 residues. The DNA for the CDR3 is TGCGCCAGCAGCTTGGGGGGGACCCAACAGCCCCAGCATTTT. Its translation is CASSLGGTQQPQHF.

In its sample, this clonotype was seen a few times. The CDR3 sequence: CASTRDGTYEQYF. The CDR3 region has the DNA TGTGCCAGCACACGGGACGGTACCTACGAGCAGTACTTC. This chain uses TRBV19 with TRBJ2-7, with D perhaps given as TRBD1 or TRBD2 (5 bases each). V lost 9 bases and J 2 bases, leaving 14 bases between the germline ends. CDR3 length equals 13 residues. CDR1 and CDR2 (germline): LNHDA, SQIVND (reference sequence).

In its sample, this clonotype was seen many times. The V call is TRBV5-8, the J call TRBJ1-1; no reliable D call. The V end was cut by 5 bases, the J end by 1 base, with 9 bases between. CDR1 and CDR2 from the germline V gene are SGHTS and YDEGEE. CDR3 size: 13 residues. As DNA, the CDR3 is TGTGCCAGCAGTCTGGAAGGGAACACTGAAGCTTTCTTT. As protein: CASSLEGNTEAFF.

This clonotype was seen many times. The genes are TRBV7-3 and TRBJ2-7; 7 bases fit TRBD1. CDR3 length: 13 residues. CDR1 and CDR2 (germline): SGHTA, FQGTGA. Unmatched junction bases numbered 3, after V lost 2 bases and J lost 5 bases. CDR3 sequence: CASSLDRDNEQYF. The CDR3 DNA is TGTGCCAGCAGCTTAGACAGGGACAACGAGCAGTACTTC.

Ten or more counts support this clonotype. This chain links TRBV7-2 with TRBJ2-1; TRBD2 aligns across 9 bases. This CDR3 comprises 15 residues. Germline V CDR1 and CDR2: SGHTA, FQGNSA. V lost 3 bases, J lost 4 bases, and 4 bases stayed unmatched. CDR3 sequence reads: CASSLVAGDYNEQFF. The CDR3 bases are TGTGCCAGCAGCTTGGTAGCGGGAGATTACAATGAGCAGTTCTTC.

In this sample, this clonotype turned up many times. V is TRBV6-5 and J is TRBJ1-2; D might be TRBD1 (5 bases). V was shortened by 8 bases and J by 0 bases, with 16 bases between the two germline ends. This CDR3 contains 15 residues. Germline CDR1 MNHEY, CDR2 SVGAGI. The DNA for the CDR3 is TGTGCCAGCTCCCCCGGGGCAGGAGCTAACTATGGCTACACCTTC. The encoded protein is CASSPGAGANYGYTF.

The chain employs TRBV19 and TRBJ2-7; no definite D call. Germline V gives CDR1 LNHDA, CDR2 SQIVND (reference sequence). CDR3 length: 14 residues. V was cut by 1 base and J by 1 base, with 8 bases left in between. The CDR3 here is CASSIVHGSYEQYF. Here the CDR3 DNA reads TGTGCCAGTAGTATAGTGCACGGATCCTACGAGCAGTACTTC.

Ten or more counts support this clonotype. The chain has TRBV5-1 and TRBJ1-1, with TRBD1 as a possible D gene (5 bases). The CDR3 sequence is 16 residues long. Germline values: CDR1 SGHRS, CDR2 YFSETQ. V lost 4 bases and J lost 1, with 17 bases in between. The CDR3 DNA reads TGCGCCAGCAGCAAAGTCGGGGGGTCCCCGAACACTGAAGCTTTCTTT. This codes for CASSKVGGSPNTEAFF. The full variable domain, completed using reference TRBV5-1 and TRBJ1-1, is KAGVTQTPRYLIKTRGQQVTLSCSPISGHRSVSWYQQTPGQGLQFLFEYFSETQRNKGNFPGRFSGRQFSNSRSEMNVSTLELGDSALYLCASSKVGGSPNTEAFFGQGTRLTVV.

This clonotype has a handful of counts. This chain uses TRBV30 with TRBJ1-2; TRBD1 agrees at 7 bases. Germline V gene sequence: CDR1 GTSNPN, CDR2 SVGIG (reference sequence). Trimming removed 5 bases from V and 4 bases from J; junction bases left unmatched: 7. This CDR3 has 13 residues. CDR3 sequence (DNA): TGTGCCTGGCACCGGGACAGACCCTATGGCTACACCTTC. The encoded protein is CAWHRDRPYGYTF.

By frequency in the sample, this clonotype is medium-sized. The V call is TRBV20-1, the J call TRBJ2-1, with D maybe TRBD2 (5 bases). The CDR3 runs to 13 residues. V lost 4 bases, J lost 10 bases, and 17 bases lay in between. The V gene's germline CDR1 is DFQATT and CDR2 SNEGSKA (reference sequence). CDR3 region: CSAMAAGPREQFF. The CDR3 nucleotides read TGCAGTGCTATGGCGGCGGGTCCTAGGGAGCAGTTCTTC.

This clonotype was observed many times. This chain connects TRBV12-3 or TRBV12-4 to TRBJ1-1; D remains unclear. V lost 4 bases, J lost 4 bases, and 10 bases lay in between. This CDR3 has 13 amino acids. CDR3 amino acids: CASSSTRGTEAFF. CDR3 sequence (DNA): TGTGCCAGCAGTTCCACCCGGGGCACTGAAGCTTTCTTT.

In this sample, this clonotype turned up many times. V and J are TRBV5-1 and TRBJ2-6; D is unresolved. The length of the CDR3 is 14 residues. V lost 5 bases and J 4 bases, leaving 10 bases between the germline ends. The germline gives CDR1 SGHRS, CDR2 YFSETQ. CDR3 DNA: TGCGCCAGCAGTCTGTCCGTCGGGGCCAACGTCCTGACTTTC. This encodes CASSLSVGANVLTF.

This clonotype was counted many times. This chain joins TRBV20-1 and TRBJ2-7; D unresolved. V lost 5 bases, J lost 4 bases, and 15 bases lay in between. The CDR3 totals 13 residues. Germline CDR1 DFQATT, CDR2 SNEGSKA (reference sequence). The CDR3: CSARQLGLYEQYF. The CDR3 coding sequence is TGCAGTGCTCGTCAATTAGGCCTTTACGAGCAGTACTTC.

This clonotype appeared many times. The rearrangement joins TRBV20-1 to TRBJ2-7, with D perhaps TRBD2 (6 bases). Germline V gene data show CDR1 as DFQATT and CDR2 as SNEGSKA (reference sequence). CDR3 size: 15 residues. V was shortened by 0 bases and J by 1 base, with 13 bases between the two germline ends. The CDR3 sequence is CSARDRGRASYEQYF. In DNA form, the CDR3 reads TGCAGTGCTAGAGATCGGGGGAGAGCTTCCTACGAGCAGTACTTC.

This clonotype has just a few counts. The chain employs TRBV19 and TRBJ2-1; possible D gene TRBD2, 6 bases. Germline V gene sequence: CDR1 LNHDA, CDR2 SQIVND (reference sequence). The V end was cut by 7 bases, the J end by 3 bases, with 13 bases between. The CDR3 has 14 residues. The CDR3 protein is CASKRREYYNEQFF. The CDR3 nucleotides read TGTGCCAGTAAGAGGAGGGAGTACTACAATGAGCAGTTCTTC.

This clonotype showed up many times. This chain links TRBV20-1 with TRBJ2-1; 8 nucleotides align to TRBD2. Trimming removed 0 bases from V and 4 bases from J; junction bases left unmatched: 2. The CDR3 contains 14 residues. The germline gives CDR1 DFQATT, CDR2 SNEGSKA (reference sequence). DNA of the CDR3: TGCAGTGCTAGAGACGGGGGGGATTACAATGAGCAGTTCTTC. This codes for CSARDGGDYNEQFF.